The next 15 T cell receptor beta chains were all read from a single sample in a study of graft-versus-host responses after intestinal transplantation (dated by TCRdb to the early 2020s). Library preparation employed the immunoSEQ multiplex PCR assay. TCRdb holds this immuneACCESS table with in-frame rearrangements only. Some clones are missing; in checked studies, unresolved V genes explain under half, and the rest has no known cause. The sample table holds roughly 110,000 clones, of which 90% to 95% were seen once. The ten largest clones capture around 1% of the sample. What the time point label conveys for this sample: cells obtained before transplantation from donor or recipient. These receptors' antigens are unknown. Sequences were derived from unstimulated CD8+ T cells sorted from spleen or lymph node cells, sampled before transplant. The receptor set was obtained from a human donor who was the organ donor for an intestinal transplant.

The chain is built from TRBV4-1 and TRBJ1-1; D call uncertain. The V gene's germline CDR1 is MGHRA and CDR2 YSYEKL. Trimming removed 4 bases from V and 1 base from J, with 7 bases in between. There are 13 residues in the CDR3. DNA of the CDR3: TGCGCCAGCAGCCCTACCCAGAACACTGAAGCTTTCTTT. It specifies CASSPTQNTEAFF.

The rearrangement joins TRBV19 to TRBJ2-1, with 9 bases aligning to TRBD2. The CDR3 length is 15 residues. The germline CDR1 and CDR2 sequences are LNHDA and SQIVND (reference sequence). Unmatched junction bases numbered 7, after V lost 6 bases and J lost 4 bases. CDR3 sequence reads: CASRPAGGPYNEQFF. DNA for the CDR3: TGTGCCAGTAGACCAGCGGGAGGCCCATACAATGAGCAGTTCTTC.

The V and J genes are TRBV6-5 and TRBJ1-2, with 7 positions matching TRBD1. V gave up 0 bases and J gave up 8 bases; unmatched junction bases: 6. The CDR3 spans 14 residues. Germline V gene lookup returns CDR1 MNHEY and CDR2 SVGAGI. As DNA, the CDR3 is TGTGCCAGCAGTTACTCTGTAGGGGGCCTGGGCTACACCTTC. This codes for CASSYSVGGLGYTF.

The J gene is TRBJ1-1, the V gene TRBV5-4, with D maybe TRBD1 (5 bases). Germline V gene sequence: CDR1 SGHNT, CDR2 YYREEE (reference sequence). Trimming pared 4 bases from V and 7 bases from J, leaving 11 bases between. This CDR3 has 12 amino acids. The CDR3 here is CASSVQGFEAFF. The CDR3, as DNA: TGTGCCAGCAGCGTGCAGGGCTTTGAAGCTTTCTTT.

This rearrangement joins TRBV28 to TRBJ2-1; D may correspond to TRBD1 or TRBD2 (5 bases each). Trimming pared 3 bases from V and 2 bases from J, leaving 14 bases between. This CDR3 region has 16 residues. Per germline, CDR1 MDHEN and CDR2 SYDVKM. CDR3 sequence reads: CASSFSAGTTYNEQFF. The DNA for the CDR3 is TGTGCCAGCAGTTTTTCGGCAGGGACGACCTACAATGAGCAGTTCTTC.

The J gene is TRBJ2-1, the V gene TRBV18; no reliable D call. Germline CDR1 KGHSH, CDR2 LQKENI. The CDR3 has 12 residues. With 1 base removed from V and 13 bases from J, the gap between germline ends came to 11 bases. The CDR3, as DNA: TGTGCCAGCTCACCACGCGGAACCACCCAGTTCTTC. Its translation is CASSPRGTTQFF.

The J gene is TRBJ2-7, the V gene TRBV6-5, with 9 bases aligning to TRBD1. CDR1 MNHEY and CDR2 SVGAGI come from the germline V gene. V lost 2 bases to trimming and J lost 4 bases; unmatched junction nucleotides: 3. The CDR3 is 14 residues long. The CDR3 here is CASSYGTGTYEQYF. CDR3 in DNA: TGTGCCAGCAGTTACGGGACAGGGACATACGAGCAGTACTTC.

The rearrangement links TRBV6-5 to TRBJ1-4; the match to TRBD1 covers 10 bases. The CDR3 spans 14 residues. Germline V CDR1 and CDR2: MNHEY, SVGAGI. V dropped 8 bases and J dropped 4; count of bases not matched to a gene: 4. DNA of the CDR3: TGTGCCAGCCGAGGGGACAGGGGTAATGAAAAACTGTTTTTT. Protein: CASRGDRGNEKLFF.

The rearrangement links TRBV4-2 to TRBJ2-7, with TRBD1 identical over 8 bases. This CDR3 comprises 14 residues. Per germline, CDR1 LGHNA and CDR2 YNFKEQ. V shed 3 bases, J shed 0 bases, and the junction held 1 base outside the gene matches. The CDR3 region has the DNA TGTGCCAGCAGCCAGGACAGGGCCTCCTACGAGCAGTACTTC. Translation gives CASSQDRASYEQYF.

CDR3: CASSLEPSQETQYF. In DNA, the CDR3 is TGTGCCAGCAGCTTAGAACCCAGCCAAGAGACCCAGTACTTC. The V and J genes are TRBV11-3 and TRBJ2-5; no reliable D call. The CDR3 sequence is 14 residues long. The germline V gene encodes CDR1 SGHNT and CDR2 YENEEA. The V end lost 0 bases, the J end lost 1 base, and 6 bases lay between the germline ends. The full variable domain, completed using reference TRBV11-3 and TRBJ2-5, is EAGVVQSPRYKIIEKKQPVAFWCNPISGHNTLYWYLQNLGQGPELLIRYENEEAVDDSQLPKDRFSAERLKGVDSTLKIQPAELGDSAVYLCASSLEPSQETQYFGPGTRLLVL.

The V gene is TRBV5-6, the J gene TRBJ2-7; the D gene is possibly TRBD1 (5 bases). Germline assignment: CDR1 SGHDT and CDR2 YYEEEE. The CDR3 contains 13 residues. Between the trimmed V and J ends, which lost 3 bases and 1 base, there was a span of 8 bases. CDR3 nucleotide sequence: TGTGCCAGCAGCTCCGGACATTCCTACGAGCAGTACTTC. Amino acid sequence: CASSSGHSYEQYF. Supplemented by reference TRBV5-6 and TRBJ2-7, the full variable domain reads DAGVTQSPTHLIKTRGQQVTLRCSPKSGHDTVSWYQQALGQGPQFIFQYYEEEERQRGNFPDRFSGHQFPNYSSELNVNALLLGDSALYLCASSSGHSYEQYFGPGTRLTVT.

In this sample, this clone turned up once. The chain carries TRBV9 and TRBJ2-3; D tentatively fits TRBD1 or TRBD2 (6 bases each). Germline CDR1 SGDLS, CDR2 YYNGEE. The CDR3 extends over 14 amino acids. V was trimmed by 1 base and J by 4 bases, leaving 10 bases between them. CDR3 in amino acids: CASSVRGAADTQYF. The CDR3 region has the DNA TGTGCCAGCAGCGTAAGGGGGGCGGCAGATACGCAGTATTTT.

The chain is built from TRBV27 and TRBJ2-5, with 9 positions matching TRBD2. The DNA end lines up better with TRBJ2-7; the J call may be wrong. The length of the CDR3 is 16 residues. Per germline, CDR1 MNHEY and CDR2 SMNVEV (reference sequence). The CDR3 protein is CASSPIAGVSSYEQYF. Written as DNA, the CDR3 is TGTGCCAGCAGTCCGATAGCGGGGGTGAGCTCCTACGAGCAGTACTTC.

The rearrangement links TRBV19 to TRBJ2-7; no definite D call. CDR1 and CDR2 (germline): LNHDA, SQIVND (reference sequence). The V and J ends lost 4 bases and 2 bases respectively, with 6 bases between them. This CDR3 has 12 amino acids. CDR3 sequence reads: CASSTPTYEQYF. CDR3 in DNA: TGTGCCAGTAGTACCCCAACCTACGAGCAGTACTTC.

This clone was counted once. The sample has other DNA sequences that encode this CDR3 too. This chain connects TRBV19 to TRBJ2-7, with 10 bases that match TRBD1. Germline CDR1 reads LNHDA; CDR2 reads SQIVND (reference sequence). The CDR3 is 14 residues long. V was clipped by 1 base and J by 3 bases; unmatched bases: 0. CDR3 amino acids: CASSIGTGGYEQYF. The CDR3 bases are TGTGCCAGTAGTATAGGGACAGGGGGCTACGAGCAGTACTTC. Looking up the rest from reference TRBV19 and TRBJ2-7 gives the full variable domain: DGGITQSPKYLFRKEGQNVTLSCEQNLNHDAMYWYRQDPGQGLRLIYYSQIVNDFQKGDIAEGYSVSREKKESFPLTVTSAQKNPTAFYLCASSIGTGGYEQYFGPGTRLTVT.